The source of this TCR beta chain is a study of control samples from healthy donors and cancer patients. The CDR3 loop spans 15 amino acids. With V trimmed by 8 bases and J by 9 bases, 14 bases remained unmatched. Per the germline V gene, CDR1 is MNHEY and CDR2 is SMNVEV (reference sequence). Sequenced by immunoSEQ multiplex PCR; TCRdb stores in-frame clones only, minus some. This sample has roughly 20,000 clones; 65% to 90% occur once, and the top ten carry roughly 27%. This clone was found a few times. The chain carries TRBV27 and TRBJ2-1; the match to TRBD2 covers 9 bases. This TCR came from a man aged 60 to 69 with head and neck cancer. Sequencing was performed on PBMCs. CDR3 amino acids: CASSYQEAGGGEQFF. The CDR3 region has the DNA TGTGCCAGCTCCTACCAGGAAGCGGGAGGTGGTGAGCAGTTCTTC.